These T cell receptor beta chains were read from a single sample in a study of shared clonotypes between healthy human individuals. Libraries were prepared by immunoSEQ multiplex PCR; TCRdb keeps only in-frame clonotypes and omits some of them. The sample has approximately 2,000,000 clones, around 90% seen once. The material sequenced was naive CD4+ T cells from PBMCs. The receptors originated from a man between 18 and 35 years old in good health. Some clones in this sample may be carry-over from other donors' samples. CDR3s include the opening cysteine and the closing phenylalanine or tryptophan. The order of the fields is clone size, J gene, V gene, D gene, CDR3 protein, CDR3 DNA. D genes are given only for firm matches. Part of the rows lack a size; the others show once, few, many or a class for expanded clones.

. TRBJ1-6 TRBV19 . CASSILGGSDSPLHF TGTGCCAGTAGTATTTTGGGGGGTTCGGATTCACCCCTCCACTTT
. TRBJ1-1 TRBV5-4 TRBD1 CASSLRTGLNTEAFF TGTGCCAGCAGCTTGCGGACAGGGTTGAACACTGAAGCTTTCTTT
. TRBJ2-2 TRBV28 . CASSPSTANTGELFF TGTGCCAGCAGTCCATCGACAGCTAACACCGGGGAGCTGTTTTTT
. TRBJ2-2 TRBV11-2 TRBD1 CASSSDRARTGELFF TGTGCCAGCAGCTCGGACAGGGCGCGGACCGGGGAGCTGTTTTTT
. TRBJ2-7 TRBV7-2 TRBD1 CASRPRGQGQYEQYF TGTGCCAGCCGCCCCCGAGGCCAGGGACAGTACGAGCAGTACTTC
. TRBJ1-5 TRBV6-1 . CASSEALGPGQPQHF TGTGCCAGCAGTGAAGCGCTGGGGCCTGGGCAGCCCCAGCATTTT
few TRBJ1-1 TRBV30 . CAWSVQSVTEAFF TGTGCCTGGAGTGTACAGTCCGTCACTGAAGCTTTCTTT
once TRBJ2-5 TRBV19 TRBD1 CASSTITGGPQETQYF TGTGCCAGTAGTACCATCACAGGGGGCCCCCAAGAGACCCAGTACTTC
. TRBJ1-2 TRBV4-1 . CASSQPRDGGNYGYTF TGCGCCAGCAGCCAACCCCGGGACGGAGGTAACTATGGCTACACCTTC
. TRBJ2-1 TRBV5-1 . CASSLASAGRYNEQFF TGCGCCAGCAGCTTGGCATCCGCGGGACGCTACAATGAGCAGTTCTTC
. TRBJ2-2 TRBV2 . CASSEGGRYTGELFF TGTGCCAGCAGTGAAGGGGGGAGATACACCGGGGAGCTGTTTTTT